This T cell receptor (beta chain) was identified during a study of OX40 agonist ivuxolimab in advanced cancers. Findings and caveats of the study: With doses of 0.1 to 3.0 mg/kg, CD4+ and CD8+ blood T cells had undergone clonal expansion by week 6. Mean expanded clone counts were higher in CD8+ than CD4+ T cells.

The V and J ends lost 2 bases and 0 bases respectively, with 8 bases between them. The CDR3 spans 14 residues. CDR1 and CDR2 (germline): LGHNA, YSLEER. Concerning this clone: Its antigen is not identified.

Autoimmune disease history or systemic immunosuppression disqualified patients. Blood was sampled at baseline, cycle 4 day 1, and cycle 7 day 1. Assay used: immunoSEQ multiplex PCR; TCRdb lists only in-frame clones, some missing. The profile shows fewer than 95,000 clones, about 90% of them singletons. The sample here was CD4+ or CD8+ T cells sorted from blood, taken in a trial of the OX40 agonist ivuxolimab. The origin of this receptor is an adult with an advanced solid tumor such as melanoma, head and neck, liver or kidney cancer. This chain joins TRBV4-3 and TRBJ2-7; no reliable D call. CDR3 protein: CASSQSRFSYEQYF. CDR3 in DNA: TGCGCCAGCAGCCAAAGCAGATTCTCCTACGAGCAGTACTTC.